This TCR beta chain was observed in a study of blood T cell repertoires in COVID-19. Study information: Samples came from the United States, Italy and Spain, spanning acute and convalescent COVID-19. PBMCs, B-cell-depleted T cells, or T cells provided the cDNA or gDNA that made up the material.

This clone was observed a single time. The V gene end was trimmed by 2 bases and the J gene end by 0 bases; junction bases not matched to a gene: 13. Germline V CDR1 and CDR2: SNHLY, FYNNEI. This CDR3 region has 19 residues. Libraries were prepared by immunoSEQ multiplex PCR; TCRdb keeps only in-frame clonotypes and omits some of them. The profile covers fewer than 70,000 clones, with roughly nine tenths appearing a single time and 8% to 9% taken by the ten largest. This sequence joins TRBV2 and TRBJ1-2; TRBD1 agrees at 9 bases. This receptor was identified in a woman aged 70-85 years with active COVID-19. Sequenced material: peripheral blood. CDR3 protein: CASSERGVPGTGTNYGYTF. In DNA form, the CDR3 reads TGTGCCAGCAGTGAAAGGGGGGTTCCCGGGACAGGGACTAACTATGGCTACACCTTC.